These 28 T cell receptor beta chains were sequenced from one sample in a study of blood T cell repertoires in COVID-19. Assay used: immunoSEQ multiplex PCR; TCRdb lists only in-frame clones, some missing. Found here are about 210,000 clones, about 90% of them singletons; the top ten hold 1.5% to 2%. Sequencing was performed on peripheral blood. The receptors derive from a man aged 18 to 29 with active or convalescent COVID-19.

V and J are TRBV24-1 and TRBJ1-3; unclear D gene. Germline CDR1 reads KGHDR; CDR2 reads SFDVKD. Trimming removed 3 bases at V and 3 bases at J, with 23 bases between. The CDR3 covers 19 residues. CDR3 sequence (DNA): TGTGCCACCAGTGATCCATGGACTTATGATGGGGTTTTTGGAAACACCATATATTTT. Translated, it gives CATSDPWTYDGVFGNTIYF.

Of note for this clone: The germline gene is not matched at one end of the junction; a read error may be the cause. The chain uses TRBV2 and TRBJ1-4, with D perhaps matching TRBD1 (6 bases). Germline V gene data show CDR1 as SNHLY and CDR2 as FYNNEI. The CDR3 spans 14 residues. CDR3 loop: CASREDRSNEKLFF. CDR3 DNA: TGTGCCAGCAGGGAAGACAGGAGTAATGAAAAACTGTTTTTT.

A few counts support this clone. CDR3 residues: CASSDRLADSYNEQFF. The DNA for the CDR3 is TGTGCCAGCAGTGACCGACTAGCGGACTCCTACAATGAGCAGTTCTTC. V usage is TRBV6-1 and J usage is TRBJ2-1, with TRBD2 matching over 9 bases. Germline values: CDR1 MNHNS, CDR2 SASEGT. V trimming: 3 bases; J trimming: 0 bases; junction bases outside the gene matches: 3. The CDR3 totals 16 residues.

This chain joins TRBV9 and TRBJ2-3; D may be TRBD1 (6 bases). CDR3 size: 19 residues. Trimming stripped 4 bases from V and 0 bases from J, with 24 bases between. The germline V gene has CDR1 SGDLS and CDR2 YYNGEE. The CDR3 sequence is CASSPLGQSSTPSTDTQYF. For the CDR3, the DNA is TGTGCCAGCAGCCCTCTCGGACAGTCTAGCACACCCAGCACAGATACGCAGTATTTT.

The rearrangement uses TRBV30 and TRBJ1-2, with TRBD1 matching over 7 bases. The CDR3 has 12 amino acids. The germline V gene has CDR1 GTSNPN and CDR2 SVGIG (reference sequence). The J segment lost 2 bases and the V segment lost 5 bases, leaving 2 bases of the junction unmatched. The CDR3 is CAWETGNYGYTF. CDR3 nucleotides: TGTGCCTGGGAGACAGGGAACTATGGCTACACCTTC. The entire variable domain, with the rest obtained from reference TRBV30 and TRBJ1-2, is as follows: SQTIHQWPATLVQPVGSPLSLECTVEGTSNPNLYWYRQAAGRGLQLLFYSVGIGQISSEVPQNLSASRPQDRQFILSSKKLLLSDSGFYLCAWETGNYGYTFGSGTRLTVV.

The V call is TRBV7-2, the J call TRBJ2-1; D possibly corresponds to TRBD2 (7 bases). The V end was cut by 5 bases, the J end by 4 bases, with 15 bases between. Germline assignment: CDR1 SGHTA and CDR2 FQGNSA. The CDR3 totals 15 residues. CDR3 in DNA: TGTGCCAGCAGCCGCAGGGGCGGGGGATACAATGAGCAGTTCTTC. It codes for CASSRRGGGYNEQFF.

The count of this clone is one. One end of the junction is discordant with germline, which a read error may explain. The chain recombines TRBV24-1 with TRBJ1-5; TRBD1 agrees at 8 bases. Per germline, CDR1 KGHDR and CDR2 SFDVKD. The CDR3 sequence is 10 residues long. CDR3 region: CALGRDRLYF. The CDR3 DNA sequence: TGTGCCCTAGGCCGGGACAGGTTGTATTTT.

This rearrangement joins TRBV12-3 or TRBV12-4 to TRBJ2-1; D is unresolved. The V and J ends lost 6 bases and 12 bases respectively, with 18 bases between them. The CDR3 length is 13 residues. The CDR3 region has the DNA TGTGCCAGCAGGCCCGCCGGCGGTACGGGGCAGTTCTTC. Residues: CASRPAGGTGQFF.

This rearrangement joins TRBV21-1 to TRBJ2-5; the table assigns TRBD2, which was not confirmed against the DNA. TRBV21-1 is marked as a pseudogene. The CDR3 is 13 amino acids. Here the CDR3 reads CASRRGRGETQYF. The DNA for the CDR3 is TGTGCCAGCCGGAGGGGCCGTGGGGAGACCCAGTACTTC.

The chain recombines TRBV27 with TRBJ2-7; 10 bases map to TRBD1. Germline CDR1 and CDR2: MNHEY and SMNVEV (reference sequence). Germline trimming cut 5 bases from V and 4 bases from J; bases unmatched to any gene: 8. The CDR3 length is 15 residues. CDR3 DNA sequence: TGTGCCAGCAGTAGAGCCGGGACAGGGGTATACGAGCAGTACTTC. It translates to CASSRAGTGVYEQYF.

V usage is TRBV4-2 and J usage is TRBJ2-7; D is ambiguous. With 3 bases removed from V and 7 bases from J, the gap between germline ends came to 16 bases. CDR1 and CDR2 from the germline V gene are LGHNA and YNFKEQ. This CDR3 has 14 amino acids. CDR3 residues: CASSHGRSEWEQYF. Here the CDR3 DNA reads TGTGCCAGCAGCCATGGAAGGAGCGAGTGGGAGCAGTACTTC.

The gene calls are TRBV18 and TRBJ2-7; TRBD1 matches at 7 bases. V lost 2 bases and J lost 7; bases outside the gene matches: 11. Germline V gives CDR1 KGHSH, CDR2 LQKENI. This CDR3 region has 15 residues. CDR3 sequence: CASSPGQGELGEQYF. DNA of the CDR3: TGTGCCAGCTCACCAGGCCAGGGGGAATTAGGGGAGCAGTACTTC.

CDR3 protein: CASSYSGSRYEQYF. The CDR3 DNA follows: TGTGCCAGCAGCTATAGCGGGAGCAGATACGAGCAGTACTTC. The chain recombines TRBV7-3 with TRBJ2-7, with 9 positions matching TRBD2. The germline gives CDR1 SGHTA, CDR2 FQGTGA. The CDR3 is 14 residues long. V was pared by 4 bases and J by 4 bases, with 5 bases of the junction left unmatched.

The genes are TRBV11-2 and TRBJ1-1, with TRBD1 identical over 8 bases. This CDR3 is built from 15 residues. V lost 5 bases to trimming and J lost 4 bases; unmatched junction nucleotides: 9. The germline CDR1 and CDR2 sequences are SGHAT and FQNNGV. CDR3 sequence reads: CASSPLTGVGTEAFF. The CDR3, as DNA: TGTGCCAGCAGCCCCCTGACAGGGGTGGGCACTGAAGCTTTCTTT.

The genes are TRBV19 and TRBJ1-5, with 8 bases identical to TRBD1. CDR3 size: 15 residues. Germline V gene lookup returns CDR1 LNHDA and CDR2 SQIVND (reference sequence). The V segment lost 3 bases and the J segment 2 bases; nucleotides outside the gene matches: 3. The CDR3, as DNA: TGTGCCAGTAGTATGGACAGGGAAGGCAATCAGCCCCAGCATTTT. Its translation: CASSMDREGNQPQHF.

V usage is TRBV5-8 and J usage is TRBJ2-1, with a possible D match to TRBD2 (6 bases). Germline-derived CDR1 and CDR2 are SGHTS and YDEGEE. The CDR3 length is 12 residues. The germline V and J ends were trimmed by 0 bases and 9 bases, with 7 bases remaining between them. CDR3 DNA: TGTGCCAGCAGCTTGGAACTAGCTGAGCAGTTCTTC. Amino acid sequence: CASSLELAEQFF.

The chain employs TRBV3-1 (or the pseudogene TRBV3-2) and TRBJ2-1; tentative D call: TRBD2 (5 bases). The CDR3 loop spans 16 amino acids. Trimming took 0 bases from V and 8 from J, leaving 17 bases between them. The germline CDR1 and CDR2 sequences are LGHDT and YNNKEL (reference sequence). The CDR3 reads CASSQERGLAVDEQFF. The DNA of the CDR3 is TGTGCCAGCAGCCAAGAGCGCGGGCTAGCTGTCGATGAGCAGTTCTTC.

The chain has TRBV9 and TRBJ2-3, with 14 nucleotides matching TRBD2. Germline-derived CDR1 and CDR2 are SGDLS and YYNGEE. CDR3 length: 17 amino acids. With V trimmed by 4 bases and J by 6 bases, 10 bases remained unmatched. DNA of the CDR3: TGTGCCAGCAGCCCCACGGGACTAGCGGGGGCCGGGGATACGCAGTATTTT. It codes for CASSPTGLAGAGDTQYF.

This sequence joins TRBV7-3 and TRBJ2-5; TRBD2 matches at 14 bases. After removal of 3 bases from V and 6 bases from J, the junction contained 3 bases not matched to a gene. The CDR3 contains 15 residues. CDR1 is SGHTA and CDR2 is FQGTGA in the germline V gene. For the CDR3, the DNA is TGTGCCAGCAGCTTGTGGACTAGCGGGAGGAAGACCCAGTACTTC. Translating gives CASSLWTSGRKTQYF.

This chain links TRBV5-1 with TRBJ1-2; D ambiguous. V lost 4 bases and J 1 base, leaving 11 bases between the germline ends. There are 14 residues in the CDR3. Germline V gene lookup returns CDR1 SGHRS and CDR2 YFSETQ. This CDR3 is CASSPDGLNYGYTF. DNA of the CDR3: TGCGCCAGCAGCCCCGACGGACTTAACTATGGCTACACCTTC.

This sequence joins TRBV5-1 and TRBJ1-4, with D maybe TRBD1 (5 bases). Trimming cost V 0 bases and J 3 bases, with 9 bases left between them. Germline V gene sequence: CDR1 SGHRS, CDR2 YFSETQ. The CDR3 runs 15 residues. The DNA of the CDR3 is TGCGCCAGCAGCTTGGTAGGGGCAGCTAATGAAAAACTGTTTTTT. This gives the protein CASSLVGAANEKLFF. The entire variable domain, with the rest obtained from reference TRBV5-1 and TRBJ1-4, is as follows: KAGVTQTPRYLIKTRGQQVTLSCSPISGHRSVSWYQQTPGQGLQFLFEYFSETQRNKGNFPGRFSGRQFSNSRSEMNVSTLELGDSALYLCASSLVGAANEKLFFGSGTQLSVL.

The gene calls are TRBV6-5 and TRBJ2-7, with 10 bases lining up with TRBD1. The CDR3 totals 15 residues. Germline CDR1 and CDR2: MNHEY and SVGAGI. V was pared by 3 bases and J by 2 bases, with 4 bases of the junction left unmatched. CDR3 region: CASSYRDRGPYEQYF. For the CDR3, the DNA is TGTGCCAGCAGTTATAGGGACAGGGGTCCCTACGAGCAGTACTTC.

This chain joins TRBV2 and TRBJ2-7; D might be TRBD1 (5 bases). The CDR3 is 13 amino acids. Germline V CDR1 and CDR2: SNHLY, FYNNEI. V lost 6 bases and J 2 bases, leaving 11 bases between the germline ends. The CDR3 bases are TGTGCCAGCAGGCCCACAGGAGCCTACGAGCAGTACTTC. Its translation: CASRPTGAYEQYF.

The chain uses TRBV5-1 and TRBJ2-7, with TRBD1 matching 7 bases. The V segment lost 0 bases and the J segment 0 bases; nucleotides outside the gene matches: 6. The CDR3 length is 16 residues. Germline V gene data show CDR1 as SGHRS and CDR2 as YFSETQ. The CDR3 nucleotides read TGCGCCAGCAGCTTGGGGGTGACAGGGAGCTCCTACGAGCAGTACTTC. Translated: CASSLGVTGSSYEQYF.

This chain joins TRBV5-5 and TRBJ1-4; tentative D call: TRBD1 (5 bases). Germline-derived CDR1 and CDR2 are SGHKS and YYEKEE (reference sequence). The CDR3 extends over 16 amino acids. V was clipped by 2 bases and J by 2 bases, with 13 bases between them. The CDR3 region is CASSFYDRTTNEKLFF. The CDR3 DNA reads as TGTGCCAGCAGCTTTTACGACAGAACGACTAATGAAAAACTGTTTTTT.

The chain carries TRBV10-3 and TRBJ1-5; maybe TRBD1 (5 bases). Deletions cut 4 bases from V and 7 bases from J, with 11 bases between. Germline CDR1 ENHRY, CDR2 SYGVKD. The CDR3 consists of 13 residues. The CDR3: CAISGGVEQPQHF. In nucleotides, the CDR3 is TGTGCCATCAGTGGGGGGGTGGAACAGCCCCAGCATTTT.

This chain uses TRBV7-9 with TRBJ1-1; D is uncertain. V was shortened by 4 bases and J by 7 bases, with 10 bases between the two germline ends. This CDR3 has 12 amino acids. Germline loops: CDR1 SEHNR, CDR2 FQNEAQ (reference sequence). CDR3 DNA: TGTGCCAGCAGCTCCGGAGGCAGTGAAGCTTTCTTT. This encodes CASSSGGSEAFF.

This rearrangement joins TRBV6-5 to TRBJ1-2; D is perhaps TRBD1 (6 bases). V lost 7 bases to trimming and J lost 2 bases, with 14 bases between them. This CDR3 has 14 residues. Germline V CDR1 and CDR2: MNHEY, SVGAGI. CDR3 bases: TGTGCCAGCAATAACATGGACAGCAACTATGGCTACACCTTC. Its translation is CASNNMDSNYGYTF.